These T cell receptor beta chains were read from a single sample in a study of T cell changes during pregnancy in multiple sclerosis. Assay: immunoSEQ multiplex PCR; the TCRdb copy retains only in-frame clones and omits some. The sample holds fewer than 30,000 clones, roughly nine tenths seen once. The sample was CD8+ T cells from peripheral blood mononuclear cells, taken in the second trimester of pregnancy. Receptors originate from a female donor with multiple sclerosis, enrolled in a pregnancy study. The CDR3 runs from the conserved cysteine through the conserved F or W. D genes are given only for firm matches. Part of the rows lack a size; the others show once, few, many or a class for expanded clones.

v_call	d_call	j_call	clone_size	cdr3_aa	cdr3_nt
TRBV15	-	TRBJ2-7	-	CATSREREVGDQWQYF	TGTGCCACCAGCAGAGAGAGAGAGGTAGGCGATCAGTGGCAGTACTTC
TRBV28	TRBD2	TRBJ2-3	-	CASSRQPYTSGRAKDTQYF	TGTGCCAGCAGTAGACAGCCTTACACTAGCGGGAGGGCCAAAGATACGCAGTATTTT
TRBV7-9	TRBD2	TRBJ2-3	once	CASGPRTSGRVADTQYF	TGTGCCAGCGGACCCCGGACTAGCGGGAGGGTGGCGGATACGCAGTATTTT
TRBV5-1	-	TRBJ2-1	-	CASSLGRVLNEQFF	TGCGCCAGCAGCTTGGGCCGGGTCCTTAATGAGCAGTTCTTC
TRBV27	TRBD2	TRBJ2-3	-	CASAPGGTSGRGGTDTQYF	TGTGCCAGCGCCCCCGGGGGGACTAGCGGGAGAGGGGGCACAGATACGCAGTATTTT
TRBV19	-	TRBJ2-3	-	CASSILGGDTQYF	TGTGCCAGTAGTATTTTAGGAGGAGATACGCAGTATTTT
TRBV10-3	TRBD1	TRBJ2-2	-	CAISDISGTALTGELFF	TGTGCCATCAGTGATATCTCCGGGACAGCCCTCACCGGGGAGCTGTTTTTT
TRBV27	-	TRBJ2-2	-	CASSFGGGMYGELFF	TGTGCCAGCAGTTTCGGAGGGGGCATGTACGGGGAGCTGTTTTTT
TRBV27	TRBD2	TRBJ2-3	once	CASSFLLSGGGTDTQYF	TGTGCCAGCAGTTTCCTCCTTAGCGGGGGAGGCACAGATACGCAGTATTTT
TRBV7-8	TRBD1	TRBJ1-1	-	CAVQGQGAQITEAFF	TGTGCCGTACAGGGACAGGGGGCGCAGATCACTGAAGCTTTCTTT
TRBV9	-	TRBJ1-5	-	CASSVGGDSNQPQHF	TGTGCCAGCAGCGTAGGCGGAGATAGCAATCAGCCCCAGCATTTT
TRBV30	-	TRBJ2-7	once	CAWRPQGYEQYF	TGTGCCTGGAGACCACAGGGATACGAGCAGTACTTC
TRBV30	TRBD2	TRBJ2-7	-	CAWNGEGGQYEQYF	TGTGCCTGGAATGGGGAGGGAGGACAATACGAGCAGTACTTC
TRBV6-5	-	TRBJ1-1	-	CASSYQTEGTEAFF	TGTGCCAGCAGTTACCAGACGGAGGGCACTGAAGCTTTCTTT
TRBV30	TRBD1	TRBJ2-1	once	CAWSFYRGPYSYNEQFF	TGTGCCTGGAGTTTTTACAGGGGGCCATACTCCTACAATGAGCAGTTCTTC
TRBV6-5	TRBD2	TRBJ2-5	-	CASRPRGGFLEQYF	TGTGCCAGCAGACCCCGGGGGGGCTTTCTAGAGCAGTACTTC
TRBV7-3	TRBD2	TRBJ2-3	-	CASSLTGGQADTQYF	TGTGCCAGCAGCTTAACGGGAGGGCAGGCAGATACGCAGTATTTT
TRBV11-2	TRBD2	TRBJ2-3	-	CASVVPAGGSDTQYF	TGTGCCAGCGTTGTTCCAGCGGGAGGTTCAGATACGCAGTATTTT
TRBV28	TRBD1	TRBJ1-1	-	CASRPGQGPFTEAFF	TGTGCCAGCAGGCCGGGACAGGGTCCTTTCACTGAAGCTTTCTTT
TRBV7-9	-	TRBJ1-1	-	CASSLDPRNTEAFF	TGTGCCAGCAGCTTAGACCCTAGGAACACTGAAGCTTTCTTT
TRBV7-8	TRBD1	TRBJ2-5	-	CASSLAHRGRETQYF	TGTGCCAGCAGCTTAGCGCACAGGGGGCGCGAGACCCAGTACTTC
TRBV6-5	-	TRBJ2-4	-	CASSKAGAKNIQYF	TGTGCCAGCAGCAAAGCGGGAGCCAAAAACATTCAGTACTTC
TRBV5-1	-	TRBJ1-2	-	CASSLVGGLYGYTF	TGCGCCAGCAGCTTGGTGGGGGGTCTCTATGGCTACACCTTC
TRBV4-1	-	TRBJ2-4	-	CASTEGPGGNIQYF	TGCGCCAGCACCGAGGGCCCCGGAGGAAACATTCAGTACTTC
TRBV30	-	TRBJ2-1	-	CAFQLGGSSTDEQFF	TGTGCCTTCCAACTTGGTGGTAGCTCGACCGATGAGCAGTTCTTC
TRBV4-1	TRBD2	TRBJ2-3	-	CASSQDTGRVSTDTQYF	TGCGCCAGCAGCCAAGACACCGGGAGGGTTAGCACAGATACGCAGTATTTT
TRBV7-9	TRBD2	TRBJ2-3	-	CASSSARGGDRDTQYF	TGTGCCAGCAGCAGCGCCCGGGGGGGAGATAGAGATACGCAGTATTTT
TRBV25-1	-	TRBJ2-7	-	CASSENPSATPYSYEQYF	TGTGCCAGCAGTGAGAATCCTAGCGCCACACCATACTCCTACGAGCAGTACTTC
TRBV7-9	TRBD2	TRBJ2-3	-	CASSLAGAGGPTDTQYF	TGTGCCAGCAGCTTAGCGGGGGCGGGAGGGCCTACAGATACGCAGTATTTT
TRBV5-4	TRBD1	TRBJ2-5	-	CASSLLGTGVETQYF	TGTGCCAGCAGCTTGTTAGGGACAGGGGTAGAGACCCAGTACTTC
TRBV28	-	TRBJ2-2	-	CASSFFTTRSFTGELSF	TGTGCCAGCAGTTTTTTCACAACGCGAAGCTTCACCGGGGAGCTGTCTTTT
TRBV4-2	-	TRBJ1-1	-	CASSHGQSNTEAFF	TGTGCCAGCAGCCACGGACAGTCGAACACTGAAGCTTTCTTT
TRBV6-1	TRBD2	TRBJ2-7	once	CASSERTSERYEQYF	TGTGCCAGCAGTGAAAGGACTAGCGAACGATACGAGCAGTACTTC
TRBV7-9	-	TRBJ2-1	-	CASSSRVLGNEQFF	TGTGCCAGCAGCTCCCGGGTCCTTGGCAATGAGCAGTTCTTC
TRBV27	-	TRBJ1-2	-	CASSSGVHYGYTF	TGTGCCAGCAGTTCCGGGGTACACTATGGCTACACCTTC
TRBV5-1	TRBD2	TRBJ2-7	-	CASSLEEGGVYEQYF	TGCGCCAGCAGCCTCGAGGAGGGAGGGGTGTACGAGCAGTACTTC
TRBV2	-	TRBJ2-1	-	CASKRLEVYNEQFF	TGTGCCAGCAAAAGACTAGAAGTCTACAATGAGCAGTTCTTC
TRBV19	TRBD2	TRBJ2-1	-	CASSTLLAGVSNEQFF	TGTGCCAGTAGTACGCTGCTAGCGGGAGTTTCAAATGAGCAGTTCTTC
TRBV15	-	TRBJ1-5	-	CATSIGGPYSNQPQHF	TGTGCCACCAGCATAGGGGGACCCTATAGCAATCAGCCCCAGCATTTT
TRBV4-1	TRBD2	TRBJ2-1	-	CASSHPGLAVYNEQFF	TGCGCCAGCAGCCACCCGGGACTAGCGGTTTACAATGAGCAGTTCTTC
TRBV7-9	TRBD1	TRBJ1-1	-	CASSSQGAGRWEGEAFF	TGTGCCAGCAGCTCCCAGGGGGCAGGTCGGTGGGAGGGTGAAGCTTTCTTT
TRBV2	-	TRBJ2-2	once	CASSEVYTGELFF	TGTGCCAGCAGTGAAGTATACACCGGGGAGCTGTTTTTT
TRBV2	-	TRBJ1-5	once	CASSENSLGEPQHF	TGTGCCAGCAGTGAAAACAGCTTAGGGGAGCCCCAGCATTTT
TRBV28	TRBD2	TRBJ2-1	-	CASSPRGLAGGEQFF	TGTGCCAGCAGCCCGCGAGGACTAGCGGGAGGTGAGCAGTTCTTC
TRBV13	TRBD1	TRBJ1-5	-	CASSLGGRGSNQPQHF	TGTGCCAGCAGCTTAGGTGGCAGGGGGTCGAATCAGCCCCAGCATTTT
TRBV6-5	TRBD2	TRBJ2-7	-	CASRRTSGNSEQYF	TGTGCCAGCAGGAGGACTAGCGGGAATTCCGAGCAGTACTTC
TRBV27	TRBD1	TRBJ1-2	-	CASSWGQEHYGYTF	TGTGCCAGCAGTTGGGGACAGGAGCACTATGGCTACACCTTC
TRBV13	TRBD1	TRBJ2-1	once	CASSPSRGSEQFF	TGTGCCAGCAGCCCCAGCAGGGGGTCTGAGCAGTTCTTC
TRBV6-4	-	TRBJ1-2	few	CASTPDSENYGYTF	TGTGCCAGCACTCCGGACAGTGAAAACTATGGCTACACCTTC
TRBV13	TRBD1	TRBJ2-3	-	CASSLDGQGMADTQYF	TGTGCCAGCAGCTTAGATGGACAGGGGATGGCAGATACGCAGTATTTT
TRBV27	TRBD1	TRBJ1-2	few	CASSLWRTGVSGYTF	TGTGCCAGCAGTTTATGGAGGACAGGGGTATCTGGCTACACCTTC
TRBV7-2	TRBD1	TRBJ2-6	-	CASSLQTGAGANVLTF	TGTGCCAGCAGCCTACAGACAGGGGCTGGGGCCAACGTCCTGACTTTC
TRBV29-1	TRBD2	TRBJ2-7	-	CSVAGTSGTYEQYF	TGCAGCGTTGCCGGGACTAGCGGGACCTACGAGCAGTACTTC
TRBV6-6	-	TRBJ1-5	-	CASKTYPHLNQPQHF	TGTGCCAGCAAGACTTACCCACACTTAAATCAGCCCCAGCATTTT
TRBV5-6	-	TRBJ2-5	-	CASSQTFQETQYF	TGTGCCAGCAGCCAGACATTCCAAGAGACCCAGTACTTC
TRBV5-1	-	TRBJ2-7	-	CASSLVTGSSYEQYF	TGCGCCAGCAGCTTGGTAACGGGTAGCTCCTACGAGCAGTACTTC